This T cell receptor (beta chain) was documented in a study of blood T cell repertoires in COVID-19. Across the whole study: Samples taken during acute and convalescent COVID-19 were collected in the United States, Italy and Spain. T cells, B-cell-depleted T cells, or PBMCs provided the cDNA or gDNA that served as material.

V gave up 0 bases and J gave up 4 bases, with 15 bases separating them. Germline V CDR1 and CDR2: WSHSY, SAAADI. This CDR3 has 16 amino acids. Study processing details: It was from reference gene primer amplification that nucleated cell counts were estimated. Method: immunoSEQ multiplex PCR; TCRdb's copy keeps in-frame clones and lacks some. V and J calls and clone size come straight from that table; D and trimming were deduced from the DNA. The data contain around 84,000 clones, more than 70% of them seen just once; the ten biggest clones take up about 42%. The J gene is TRBJ1-1, the V gene TRBV10-2; tentative D call: TRBD1 (5 bases). This sequence originates from a man aged 80 or over with active or convalescent COVID-19. The sequenced sample consisted of peripheral blood. The CDR3 sequence: CASSESTQGTGTEAFF. CDR3 bases: TGCGCCAGCAGTGAGTCGACTCAGGGCACGGGCACTGAAGCTTTCTTT.